The 20 T cell receptor beta chains below were found in one sample sequenced in a study of shared clonotypes between healthy human individuals. It was CD45RO-negative cells, positively selected for CCR7, that made up naive CD8 cells, with terminally differentiated effector memory CD45RA+ cells excluded. Clones were read by immunoSEQ multiplex PCR, and TCRdb kept only the in-frame ones, dropping some. The sample holds about 2.1 million clones, approximately 92% seen once. Material: naive CD8+ T cells from PBMCs. Every receptor here comes from a man aged 18 to 30 in good health. Some clones in this sample may be carry-over from other donors' samples.

The rearrangement links TRBV28 to TRBJ2-1; D is unresolved. V was shortened by 6 bases and J by 2 bases, with 8 bases between the two germline ends. The CDR3 consists of 13 residues. Germline CDR1 reads MDHEN; CDR2 reads SYDVKM. The CDR3 loop is CASSINPYNEQFF. CDR3 sequence (DNA): TGTGCCAGCAGCATCAACCCCTACAATGAGCAGTTCTTC.

V is TRBV9 and J is TRBJ1-2; TRBD1 matches 9 bases. V shed 3 bases and J 8 bases; nucleotides not matched to a gene: 5. CDR3 size: 13 residues. Germline V gene lookup returns CDR1 SGDLS and CDR2 YYNGEE. CDR3 protein: CASSERTGVGYTF. Here the CDR3 DNA reads TGTGCCAGCAGCGAGAGGACAGGGGTCGGCTACACCTTC.

The gene calls are TRBV7-9 and TRBJ2-1, with 10 positions matching TRBD2. CDR1 SEHNR and CDR2 FQNEAQ come from the germline V gene (reference sequence). Germline trimming cut 6 bases from V and 4 bases from J; bases unmatched to any gene: 9. This CDR3 contains 16 residues. As DNA, the CDR3 is TGTGCCAGCAGACGAGAGTTAGCGGGAGGTTACAATGAGCAGTTCTTC. Translation gives CASRRELAGGYNEQFF.

This chain connects TRBV7-9 to TRBJ2-1; the D is unclear. This CDR3 contains 12 residues. Per the germline V gene, CDR1 is SEHNR and CDR2 is FQNEAQ (reference sequence). Trimming took 3 bases from V and 9 from J, leaving 9 bases between them. The CDR3 reads CASSFGDSEQFF. In nucleotides, the CDR3 is TGTGCCAGCAGCTTCGGCGATTCTGAGCAGTTCTTC. The complete variable domain, with remaining parts taken from reference TRBV7-9 and TRBJ2-1, reads DTGVSQNPRHKITKRGQNVTFRCDPISEHNRLYWYRQTLGQGPEFLTYFQNEAQLEKSRLLSDRFSAERPKGSFSTLEIQRTEQGDSAMYLCASSFGDSEQFFGPGTRLTVL.

The V and J genes are TRBV4-1 and TRBJ1-1; D gene unclear. In germline, CDR1 is MGHRA, CDR2 YSYEKL. The V end lost 3 bases, the J end lost 12 bases, and 17 bases lay between the germline ends. This CDR3 is built from 13 residues. CDR3 residues: CASSHGPKPPPFF. CDR3 nucleotide sequence: TGCGCCAGCAGCCACGGGCCGAAGCCGCCTCCTTTCTTT.

The chain carries TRBV11-1 and TRBJ2-7, with 10 bases aligning to TRBD1. In germline, CDR1 is SGHAT, CDR2 FQDESV (reference sequence). The CDR3 extends over 15 amino acids. The V gene end was trimmed by 4 bases and the J gene end by 2 bases; junction bases not matched to a gene: 5. The CDR3 bases are TGTGCCAGCAGCTGGATGGGACAGGGGCCCTACGAGCAGTACTTC. This sequence encodes CASSWMGQGPYEQYF.

The gene calls are TRBV5-1 and TRBJ2-7; D is perhaps TRBD1 or TRBD2 (5 bases each). The CDR3 length is 14 residues. Trimming removed 3 bases at V and 2 bases at J, with 12 bases between. Germline CDR1 is SGHRS and CDR2 is YFSETQ. This CDR3 reads CASSSGGATYEQYF. CDR3 coding DNA: TGCGCCAGCAGCTCTGGGGGAGCTACCTACGAGCAGTACTTC.

This clone was seen a single time. The chain joins TRBV14 to TRBJ1-2; 11 bases align to TRBD1. In germline, CDR1 is SGHDN, CDR2 FVKESK. The CDR3 length is 14 residues. The trim removed 4 bases at V and 6 bases at J, leaving 4 bases unmatched. CDR3 DNA: TGTGCCAGCAGCCTCGGACAGGGGGCGGATGGCTACACCTTC. Its translation is CASSLGQGADGYTF.

The rearrangement uses TRBV7-6 and TRBJ2-1; 7 nucleotides align to TRBD1. The CDR3 is 12 amino acids. The ends lost 0 bases at V and 15 bases at J; junction bases unmatched: 5. Germline assignment: CDR1 SGHVS and CDR2 FNYEAQ. This CDR3 reads CASSLAGQPPFF. The CDR3 coding sequence is TGTGCCAGCAGCTTAGCGGGACAGCCGCCGTTCTTC.

The V and J genes are TRBV5-4 and TRBJ2-1; TRBD2 matches at 8 bases. The length of the CDR3 is 16 residues. From germline, CDR1 is SGHNT and CDR2 YYREEE (reference sequence). Losses at the gene ends were 3 bases for V and 0 bases for J; bases not matched to a gene: 5. In DNA, the CDR3 is TGTGCCAGCAGCTGGAAGCGGGAGAGCTCCTACAATGAGCAGTTCTTC. As protein: CASSWKRESSYNEQFF.

This clone came up once. V is TRBV28 and J is TRBJ2-3, with TRBD1 identical over 7 bases. J gave up 1 base and V 5 bases, and 9 bases lay outside the gene matches. Germline V gene sequence: CDR1 MDHEN, CDR2 SYDVKM. This CDR3 is 16 amino acids long. For the CDR3, the DNA is TGTGCCAGCAGTCCCGCAGGGGGTTTCGGCACAGATACGCAGTATTTT. It is translated as CASSPAGGFGTDTQYF.

This clone was counted a few times. The chain links TRBV4-2 to TRBJ1-2, with a possible D match to TRBD1 (6 bases). Trimming removed 0 bases at V and 0 bases at J, with 14 bases between. Germline CDR1 reads LGHNA; CDR2 reads YNFKEQ. There are 17 residues in the CDR3. The CDR3 reads CASSQDLRTEANYGYTF. CDR3 nucleotide sequence: TGTGCCAGCAGCCAAGATTTAAGGACAGAGGCTAACTATGGCTACACCTTC.

The rearrangement uses TRBV2 and TRBJ1-2, with D possibly being TRBD1 (5 bases). V shed 11 bases and J shed 4 bases, with 14 bases lying between them. The CDR3 totals 12 residues. Germline-derived CDR1 and CDR2 are SNHLY and FYNNEI. Here the CDR3 DNA reads TGTGCCGCCGGACAAATTTCCTATGGCTACACCTTC. Translated, it gives CAAGQISYGYTF.

Concerning this clone: An end of the junction differs from the germline gene, which may be a read error. Other DNA sequences in this sample translate to the same CDR3. V is TRBV30 and J is TRBJ1-5; D is possibly TRBD1 (6 bases). The CDR3 totals 18 residues. Germline V gives CDR1 GTSNPN, CDR2 SVGIG (reference sequence). The CDR3 sequence: CACQHRVGEADSNQPQHF. DNA of the CDR3: TGTGCCTGCCAACACAGGGTGGGGGAGGCGGATAGCAATCAGCCTCAGCATTTT.

The chain recombines TRBV7-9 with TRBJ2-1, with 7 bases identical to TRBD2. Germline CDR1 SEHNR, CDR2 FQNEAQ (reference sequence). The CDR3 contains 16 residues. After removal of 6 bases from V and 4 bases from J, the junction contained 12 bases not matched to a gene. The CDR3 sequence: CASSPLAASTYNEQFF. The CDR3 DNA reads TGTGCCAGCAGTCCCCTAGCGGCCTCTACTTACAATGAGCAGTTCTTC.

The J gene is TRBJ2-2, the V gene TRBV9, with D hard to call. The V end lost 5 bases, the J end lost 6 bases, and 11 bases lay between the germline ends. The CDR3 is 13 amino acids. In germline, CDR1 is SGDLS, CDR2 YYNGEE. The CDR3 DNA reads as TGTGCCAGCAGTCCAACTGGTGCCGGGGAGCTGTTTTTT. Amino acid sequence: CASSPTGAGELFF. The full variable domain, rest sourced from reference TRBV9 and TRBJ2-2, is DSGVTQTPKHLITATGQRVTLRCSPRSGDLSVYWYQQSLDQGLQFLIQYYNGEERAKGNILERFSAQQFPDLHSELNLSSLELGDSALYFCASSPTGAGELFFGEGSRLTVL.

This chain connects TRBV29-1 to TRBJ2-1, with D possibly being TRBD2 (6 bases). Germline loops: CDR1 SQVTM, CDR2 ANQGSEA. Trimming removed 5 bases at V and 2 bases at J, with 22 bases between. CDR3 length: 17 residues. CDR3 region: CSVSPPQNSGAYNEQFF. The CDR3, as DNA: TGCAGCGTTTCCCCCCCCCAGAATAGCGGCGCCTACAATGAGCAGTTCTTC.

This chain uses TRBV11-3 with TRBJ2-7; no clear D gene. V lost 5 bases, J lost 0 bases, and 14 bases lay in between. Germline V gives CDR1 SGHNT, CDR2 YENEEA. The CDR3 totals 15 residues. The CDR3 DNA reads as TGTGCCAGCAGCATCCTTGCAGGCCCCTCCTACGAGCAGTACTTC. This codes for CASSILAGPSYEQYF.

This chain links TRBV13 with TRBJ2-7, with a weak D call TRBD2 (7 bases). The CDR3 runs to 15 residues. Trimming stripped 5 bases from V and 2 bases from J, with 16 bases between. In germline, CDR1 is PRHDT, CDR2 FYEKMQ (reference sequence). CDR3 coding DNA: TGTGCCAGCAGCGAGACGCGGGGGCCTACCTACGAGCAGTACTTC. Translating it yields CASSETRGPTYEQYF. The variable domain in full, completed from reference TRBV13 and TRBJ2-7, reads AAGVIQSPRHLIKEKRETATLKCYPIPRHDTVYWYQQGPGQDPQFLISFYEKMQSDKGSIPDRFSAQQFSDYHSELNMSSLELGDSALYFCASSETRGPTYEQYFGPGTRLTVT.

The chain has TRBV6-1 and TRBJ2-7, with a weak D call TRBD2 (6 bases). Germline CDR1 and CDR2: MNHNS and SASEGT. This CDR3 has 15 amino acids. V was cut by 0 bases and J by 3 bases, with 12 bases left in between. CDR3 coding DNA: TGTGCCAGCAGTGAAGCAGGAGGGAGCATCTACGAGCAGTACTTC. Translation: CASSEAGGSIYEQYF.